The next 17 T cell receptor beta chains were all read from a single sample in a study of blood T cell repertoires in COVID-19. Libraries were prepared by immunoSEQ multiplex PCR; TCRdb keeps only in-frame clonotypes and omits some of them. Of about 120,000 clones in the sample, more than 70% were seen once. The sample was peripheral blood. Source of these receptors: a man aged 55-75 years with acute or convalescent COVID-19.

The chain carries TRBV6-2 or TRBV6-3 and TRBJ2-3; 8 bases match TRBD1. The ends lost 6 bases at V and 1 base at J; junction bases unmatched: 3. CDR1 MNHEY and CDR2 SVGEGT come from the germline V gene. The CDR3 spans 14 residues. DNA of the CDR3: TGTGCCAGCAGCCGGACAGGGCGCACAGATACGCAGTATTTT. It specifies CASSRTGRTDTQYF.

This clone was counted once. The CDR3 loop is CASSPKPGQGAYNEQFF. In nucleotides, the CDR3 is TGTGCCAGCAGCCCAAAGCCGGGACAGGGGGCTTACAATGAGCAGTTCTTC. The rearrangement joins TRBV7-9 to TRBJ2-1; 12 bases line up with TRBD1. Germline V CDR1 and CDR2: SEHNR, FQNEAQ (reference sequence). The CDR3 length is 17 residues. The V gene end was trimmed by 5 bases and the J gene end by 4 bases; junction bases not matched to a gene: 9.

V and J are TRBV7-9 and TRBJ1-1; maybe TRBD1 (6 bases). Germline-derived CDR1 and CDR2 are SEHNR and FQNEAQ (reference sequence). The CDR3 contains 16 residues. Trimming stripped 6 bases from V and 2 bases from J, with 19 bases between. CDR3 DNA: TGTGCCAGCAGTCCCGTGACCACAGGGCGTAACACTGAAGCTTTCTTT. Translating it yields CASSPVTTGRNTEAFF.

CDR3 in amino acids: CAWSPPGSGFTDTQYF. In DNA form, the CDR3 reads TGTGCCTGGAGTCCTCCGGGAAGCGGGTTCACAGATACGCAGTATTTT. The genes are TRBV30 and TRBJ2-3; D may be TRBD2 (6 bases). This CDR3 has 16 amino acids. The ends were cut back, 2 bases at V and 2 bases at J, with 17 bases in the middle. Looked up from germline, CDR1 is GTSNPN and CDR2 is SVGIG (reference sequence).

The chain combines TRBV28 with TRBJ1-5; D is unclear. Looked up from germline, CDR1 is MDHEN and CDR2 is SYDVKM. The CDR3 contains 12 residues. Trimming stripped 7 bases from V and 9 bases from J, with 13 bases between. CDR3 sequence (DNA): TGTGCCAGCACGGCGCCGAGAGGGCCCCAGCATTTT. It specifies CASTAPRGPQHF. Full variable domain (missing parts from reference TRBV28 and TRBJ1-5): DVKVTQSSRYLVKRTGEKVFLECVQDMDHENMFWYRQDPGLGLRLIYFSYDVKMKEKGDIPEGYSVSREKKERFSLILESASTNQTSMYLCASTAPRGPQHFGDGTRLSIL.

V gene TRBV6-2 or TRBV6-3 combines with J gene TRBJ1-2; tentatively, D is TRBD1 (6 bases). Germline loops: CDR1 MNHEY, CDR2 SVGEGT. The length of the CDR3 is 13 residues. V gave up 2 bases and J gave up 6 bases, with 10 bases separating them. CDR3 region: CASSYDGDNGYTF. As DNA, the CDR3 is TGTGCCAGCAGTTACGACGGGGACAATGGCTACACCTTC.

The chain couples TRBV3-1 (or the pseudogene TRBV3-2) to TRBJ1-3; possibly TRBD1 for D (5 bases). Germline CDR1 and CDR2: LGHDT and YNNKEL (reference sequence). V shed 1 base and J shed 2 bases, with 9 bases lying between them. There are 15 residues in the CDR3. The CDR3 here is CASSQGRGAGNTIYF. In DNA form, the CDR3 reads TGTGCCAGCAGCCAAGGGAGGGGCGCTGGAAACACCATATATTTT.

V and J are TRBV4-3 and TRBJ2-3; 8 nucleotides agree with TRBD2. The CDR3 runs to 19 residues. Germline CDR1 is LGHNA and CDR2 is YSLEER. J was trimmed by 5 bases and V by 1 base; bases with no gene match: 17. In DNA, the CDR3 is TGCGCCAGCAGCCAAGTTCCCCCCCCGACTAGCGCCGGTGGAGATACGCAGTATTTT. This translates into CASSQVPPPTSAGGDTQYF.

This chain uses TRBV7-2 with TRBJ2-7, with 10 bases fitting TRBD2. In germline, CDR1 is SGHTA, CDR2 FQGNSA. This CDR3 has 17 residues. V was pared by 2 bases and J by 7 bases, with 14 bases of the junction left unmatched. The CDR3 loop reads CASSLITGVAGGSEQYF. CDR3 bases: TGTGCCAGCAGCTTAATCACTGGGGTAGCGGGAGGTAGTGAGCAGTACTTC.

This clone was found a few times. CDR3 sequence reads: CASSILSGNTGELFF. In DNA, the CDR3 is TGTGCCAGTAGTATTTTATCAGGGAACACCGGGGAGCTGTTTTTT. The V gene is TRBV19, the J gene TRBJ2-2; no clear D gene. Trimming left V 3 bases short and J 1 base short, with 9 bases between. Germline CDR1 is LNHDA and CDR2 is SQIVND (reference sequence). The CDR3 runs 15 residues.

The rearrangement uses TRBV28 and TRBJ1-2; D call uncertain. The V end was cut by 7 bases, the J end by 5 bases, with 14 bases between. From germline, CDR1 is MDHEN and CDR2 SYDVKM. The length of the CDR3 is 13 residues. In nucleotides, the CDR3 is TGTGCCAGCACCCGCGGAGACGGATATGGCTACACCTTC. Translated: CASTRGDGYGYTF.

The genes are TRBV11-3 and TRBJ2-2; D gene ambiguous. The CDR3 runs 14 residues. V was cut by 2 bases and J by 9 bases, with 13 bases left in between. Germline V gives CDR1 SGHNT, CDR2 YENEEA. CDR3 sequence: CASSLNLGSRELFF. In nucleotides, the CDR3 is TGTGCCAGCAGCTTAAACTTGGGTAGCCGGGAGCTGTTTTTT.

The chain recombines TRBV30 with TRBJ2-1; TRBD2 agrees at 9 bases. With 0 bases clipped from V and 7 bases from J, the junction kept 4 bases outside the gene matches. Germline CDR1 reads GTSNPN; CDR2 reads SVGIG (reference sequence). The CDR3 is 14 residues long. CDR3 nucleotides: TGTGCCTGGAGTGTATCTCTAGCGGGAAATGAGCAGTTCTTC. This codes for CAWSVSLAGNEQFF.

The chain carries TRBV7-9 and TRBJ2-1, with D possibly TRBD1 on 7 matching bases. CDR1 and CDR2 (germline): SEHNR, FQNEAQ (reference sequence). V was clipped by 5 bases and J by 0 bases, with 14 bases between them. The CDR3 covers 16 residues. The chain's CDR3 is CASSPRGVSSYNEQFF. CDR3 nucleotide sequence: TGTGCCAGCAGCCCCAGGGGGGTGAGCTCCTACAATGAGCAGTTCTTC.

With respect to this clone: The identical CDR3 is also encoded by other nucleotide sequences in the sample. This sequence joins TRBV7-2 and TRBJ2-7, with D tentatively TRBD2 (6 bases). Germline-derived CDR1 and CDR2 are SGHTA and FQGNSA. The V end was cut by 0 bases, the J end by 2 bases, with 8 bases between. The CDR3 consists of 14 residues. CDR3: CASSLAGGAYEQYF. The DNA of the CDR3 is TGTGCCAGCAGCTTAGCGGGAGGTGCCTACGAGCAGTACTTC.

V and J are TRBV28 and TRBJ1-1; TRBD1 is a possible D gene (5 bases). V dropped 5 bases and J dropped 3 bases, with 13 bases sitting between them. The CDR3 is 14 amino acids. Germline V gene sequence: CDR1 MDHEN, CDR2 SYDVKM. CDR3 sequence: CASSPPGGHTEAFF. CDR3 DNA: TGTGCCAGCAGTCCCCCCGGGGGTCACACTGAAGCTTTCTTT. The variable domain in full, with the rest retrieved from reference TRBV28 and TRBJ1-1, is DVKVTQSSRYLVKRTGEKVFLECVQDMDHENMFWYRQDPGLGLRLIYFSYDVKMKEKGDIPEGYSVSREKKERFSLILESASTNQTSMYLCASSPPGGHTEAFFGQGTRLTVV.

The gene calls are TRBV20-1 and TRBJ1-1; D is possibly TRBD1 (5 bases). CDR3 size: 11 residues. CDR1 and CDR2 from the germline V gene are DFQATT and SNEGSKA (reference sequence). V lost 6 bases, J lost 7 bases, and 12 bases lay in between. CDR3 region: CSALGLLEAFF. CDR3 nucleotide sequence: TGCAGTGCCTTGGGACTTCTTGAAGCTTTCTTT.